The clone carrying this T cell receptor beta chain occurred a few times. The antigen is unknown. This beta chain was picked up by a library intended for alpha chains and is off target, so its count carries little meaning. The sample originates from a study of spatial heterogeneity in lung cancer. The CDR3 totals 14 residues. Germline values: CDR1 MDHEN, CDR2 SYDVKM. Trimming stripped 5 bases from V and 0 bases from J, with 10 bases between. The study, taken as a whole, reports: Mutation counts in tumors were tracked by counts of expanded intratumoral alpha and beta TCRs.

MiXCR, applied by TCRdb to the 5' RACE reads, yields one record per CDR3 protein. The sample holds around 6,200 distinct CDR3 sequences, around 15% seen once. Noted time point: sample taken at primary tumor resection. This specimen was lung tumor tissue, taken at surgery. The chain employs TRBV28 and TRBJ1-1; the D is unclear. This clonotype was obtained from a male donor with early-stage non-small cell lung cancer. As DNA, the CDR3 is TGTGCCAGCAGTCCACCCCTACTGAACACTGAAGCTTTCTTT. Protein sequence: CASSPPLLNTEAFF.